This T cell receptor (beta chain) is from a study of blood T cells in healthy people across ages. The length of the CDR3 is 11 residues. The germline V gene has CDR1 DFQATT and CDR2 SNEGSKA (reference sequence). Trimming left V 5 bases short and J 7 bases short, with 9 bases between. Through a sample-barcoded 5' primer and a J-beta primer mix, a second PCR was run for 7 to 11 cycles. TCRdb reprocessed the 5' RACE reads with MiXCR, giving one entry per CDR3 protein. The table records approximately 1,100,000 distinct CDR3 sequences, 40% to 45% of them present only once. V usage is TRBV20-1 and J usage is TRBJ2-1, with D perhaps matching TRBD2 (6 bases). The receptor was derived from an older woman in good health. Sequenced sample: blood. The CDR3 is CSAWRANEQFF. CDR3 sequence (DNA): TGCAGTGCTTGGAGGGCAAATGAGCAGTTCTTC.